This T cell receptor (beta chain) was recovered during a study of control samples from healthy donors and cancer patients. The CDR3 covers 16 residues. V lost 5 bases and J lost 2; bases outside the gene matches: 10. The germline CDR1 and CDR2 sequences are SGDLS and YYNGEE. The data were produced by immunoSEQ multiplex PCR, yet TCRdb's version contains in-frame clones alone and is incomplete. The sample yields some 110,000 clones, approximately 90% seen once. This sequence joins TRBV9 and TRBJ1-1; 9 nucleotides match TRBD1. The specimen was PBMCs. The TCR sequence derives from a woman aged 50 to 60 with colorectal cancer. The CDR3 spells CASRPGQGSVNTEAFF. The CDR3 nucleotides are TGTGCCAGCAGACCGGGACAGGGAAGTGTTAACACTGAAGCTTTCTTT.